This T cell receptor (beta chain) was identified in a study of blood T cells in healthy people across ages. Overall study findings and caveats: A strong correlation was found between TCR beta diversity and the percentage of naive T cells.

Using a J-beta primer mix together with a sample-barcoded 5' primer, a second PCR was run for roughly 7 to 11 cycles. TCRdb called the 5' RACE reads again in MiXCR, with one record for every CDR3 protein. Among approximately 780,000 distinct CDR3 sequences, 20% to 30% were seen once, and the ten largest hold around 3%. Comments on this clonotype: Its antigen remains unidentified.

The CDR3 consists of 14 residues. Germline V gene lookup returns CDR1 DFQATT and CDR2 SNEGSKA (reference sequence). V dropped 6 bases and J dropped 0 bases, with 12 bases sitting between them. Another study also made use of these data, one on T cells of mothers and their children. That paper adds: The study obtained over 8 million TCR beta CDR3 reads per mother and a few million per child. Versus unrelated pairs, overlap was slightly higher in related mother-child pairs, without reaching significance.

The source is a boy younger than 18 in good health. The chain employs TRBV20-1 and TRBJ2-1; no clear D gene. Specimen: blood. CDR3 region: CSALGSVSYNEQFF. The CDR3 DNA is TGCAGTGCCTTGGGGTCTGTCTCCTACAATGAGCAGTTCTTC.